This T cell receptor (beta chain) derives from a study of blood T cell repertoires in COVID-19. Clones were sequenced by immunoSEQ multiplex PCR, and TCRdb holds only the in-frame ones, with some missing. The sample lists some 240,000 clones, around 80% occurring once. This clone came up a few times. V lost 5 bases and J 9 bases, leaving 17 bases between the germline ends. The CDR3 totals 14 residues. Germline loops: CDR1 MNHEY, CDR2 SVGEGT. This clonotype was sampled from a man in his forties or fifties with active or convalescent COVID-19. The chain uses TRBV6-2 or TRBV6-3 and TRBJ1-5; TRBD1 might be the D (5 bases). Sequenced sample: peripheral blood. CDR3 DNA: TGTGCCAGCAGTCCCAGACAGTCTGGTCGGCCCCAGCATTTT. Amino acids: CASSPRQSGRPQHF.